These T cell receptor beta chains were read from a single sample in a study of blood T cell repertoires in COVID-19. Here immunoSEQ multiplex PCR was the method, and the copy in TCRdb shows in-frame clones only, minus some. The repertoire holds fewer than 30,000 clones, with 80% to 90% as singletons. Sequenced material: peripheral blood. These receptors were collected from a human donor in a cohort sampled during active COVID-19. The CDR3 runs from the conserved cysteine through the conserved F or W. The D gene is left open where the match is weak. A clone size is listed for some rows: how often the clone was seen (once, few, many), or a class if it is expanded.

TRBJ2-1 - - TRBV7-9 CASSLGSLGQFF TGTGCCAGCAGCTTAGGGAGCCTAGGGCAGTTCTTC
TRBJ2-1 TRBD2 - TRBV2 CASSDPIGGGAVDEQFF TGTGCCAGCAGTGACCCTATCGGCGGGGGGGCCGTCGATGAGCAGTTCTTC
TRBJ2-1 TRBD2 - TRBV5-4 CASSLALLAGDGYNEQFF TGTGCCAGCAGCTTGGCCCTACTAGCGGGGGATGGTTACAATGAGCAGTTCTTC
TRBJ1-5 - - TRBV4-2 CASSDRDPTLEPQHF TGTGCCAGCAGCGACCGGGATCCGACCTTGGAGCCCCAGCATTTT
TRBJ2-1 TRBD2 once TRBV7-3 CASSSQREGPEVFF TGTGCCAGCAGCTCTCAGCGGGAGGGCCCGGAAGTGTTCTTC
TRBJ2-5 TRBD2 - TRBV4-2 CASSRSGLAGETQYF TGTGCCAGCAGCCGGTCGGGACTAGCAGGAGAGACCCAGTACTTC
TRBJ1-5 TRBD1 - TRBV30 CAWSATGGGPQHF TGTGCCTGGAGTGCGACAGGGGGGGGGCCCCAGCATTTT
TRBJ2-1 - once TRBV4-1 CASSQVGGPILEQFF TGCGCCAGCAGCCAAGTAGGGGGACCCATCCTGGAGCAGTTCTTC
TRBJ2-3 - - TRBV4-1 CASSLGGGGTDTQYF TGCGCCAGCAGCCTCGGAGGGGGGGGGACAGATACGCAGTATTTT
TRBJ2-5 TRBD1 - TRBV18 CASSAGTGQETQYF TGTGCCAGCTCAGCCGGGACAGGCCAAGAGACCCAGTACTTC
TRBJ1-1 TRBD1 - TRBV5-1 CASSSRQGNTEAFF TGCGCCAGCAGCTCACGACAGGGCAACACTGAAGCTTTCTTT
TRBJ2-1 TRBD2 - TRBV7-3 CASSSGLAAGDEQFF TGTGCCAGCAGCTCGGGACTAGCGGCAGGGGATGAGCAGTTCTTC
TRBJ1-6 - - TRBV6-1 CASSESNREYSPLHF TGTGCCAGCAGTGAATCAAACAGAGAGTATTCACCCCTCCACTTT
TRBJ2-2 - - TRBV7-9 CASSLGRAGTGELFF TGTGCCAGCAGCTTAGGGAGGGCCGGCACCGGGGAGCTGTTTTTT
TRBJ1-3 - - TRBV19 CASSNLRGGSGNTIYF TGTGCCAGTAGTAACCTCCGCGGGGGATCTGGAAACACCATATATTTT
TRBJ1-2 - - TRBV5-4 CASSLEVGGNYGYTF TGTGCCAGCAGCTTGGAAGTGGGCGGGAACTATGGCTACACCTTC
TRBJ2-7 - - TRBV27 CASSKRLDYEQYF TGTGCCAGCAGTAAAAGACTAGACTACGAGCAGTACTTC
TRBJ2-3 TRBD2 - TRBV7-8 CASSLGPILAGGRTDTQYF TGTGCCAGCAGCTTAGGCCCAATACTAGCGGGAGGACGAACAGATACGCAGTATTTT
TRBJ2-2 TRBD1 - TRBV5-8 CASSSKDRGSGTGELFF TGTGCCAGCAGCTCCAAGGACAGGGGGAGCGGCACCGGGGAGCTGTTTTTT
TRBJ1-5 TRBD1 - TRBV2 CASKDRGGQPQHF TGTGCCAGCAAAGACAGGGGAGGTCAGCCCCAGCATTTT
TRBJ1-1 - - TRBV5-6 CASSLQGLAAFF TGTGCCAGCAGTTTACAGGGTTTGGCAGCTTTCTTT
TRBJ2-6 TRBD1 - TRBV6-4 CASINDRQGRRSGANVLTF TGTGCCAGCATAAATGACCGACAGGGAAGACGCTCTGGGGCCAACGTCCTGACTTTC
TRBJ2-1 TRBD2 - TRBV19 CASSITSGGAKTDNEQFF TGTGCCAGTAGTATAACTAGCGGGGGGGCCAAGACCGACAATGAGCAGTTCTTC
TRBJ2-1 TRBD2 - TRBV5-4 CASSLGLSGTYNEQFF TGTGCCAGCAGCTTGGGACTTAGCGGGACGTACAATGAGCAGTTCTTC
TRBJ2-7 - - TRBV6-5 CASSSPRVGGSFEQYF TGTGCCAGCAGTTCCCCCCGGGTAGGGGGTTCTTTCGAGCAGTACTTC
TRBJ1-2 TRBD1 - TRBV19 CASATGQGGYGYTF TGTGCCAGTGCCACGGGACAGGGTGGCTATGGCTACACCTTC
TRBJ2-1 TRBD2 - TRBV2 CASRDRTSHNEQFF TGTGCCAGCAGAGACCGGACTAGTCACAATGAGCAGTTCTTC
TRBJ2-7 TRBD1 - TRBV3-1/TRBV3-2 CASSPPGQSSYEQYF TGTGCCAGCAGCCCACCGGGACAGAGCTCCTACGAGCAGTACTTC
TRBJ2-7 TRBD1 - TRBV7-2 CASSLTGTGAARGQYF TGTGCCAGCAGCTTGACAGGGACAGGGGCGGCCCGAGGGCAGTACTTC
TRBJ2-1 TRBD2 - TRBV7-6 CASSPIAGLGSEQFF TGTGCCAGCAGTCCAATAGCGGGGCTAGGTAGTGAGCAGTTCTTC
TRBJ2-1 - - TRBV14 CASSSPLAVLYNEQFF TGTGCCAGCAGCTCCCCTTTAGCGGTACTTTACAATGAGCAGTTCTTC
TRBJ2-2 - - TRBV4-3 CASSQDFRLPTGELFF TGCGCCAGCAGCCAAGACTTCCGACTGCCTACCGGGGAGCTGTTTTTT
TRBJ2-3 - - TRBV18 CASSPPGSTDTQYF TGTGCCAGCTCACCCCCAGGGAGCACAGATACGCAGTATTTT
TRBJ1-4 TRBD1 - TRBV4-3 CASSLRTGLSEKLFF TGCGCCAGCAGCCTGAGGACAGGGCTATCGGAAAAACTGTTTTTT
TRBJ2-1 - few TRBV3-1/TRBV3-2 CASSQGSRYTEQFF TGTGCCAGCAGCCAAGGTTCCAGGTATACTGAGCAGTTCTTC
TRBJ1-2 TRBD1 - TRBV5-1 CASGTGTDGYTF TGCGCCAGCGGGACAGGGACTGATGGCTACACCTTC
TRBJ1-1 - - TRBV25-1 CASSEPGQPNTEAFF TGTGCCAGCAGTGAACCCGGACAGCCGAACACTGAAGCTTTCTTT
TRBJ1-1 - - TRBV19 CASKSRVNTEAFF TGTGCCAGCAAGTCCAGGGTTAACACTGAAGCTTTCTTT
TRBJ2-7 TRBD2 - TRBV4-3 CASSQGLAGAYEQYF TGCGCCAGCAGCCAAGGTCTAGCGGGAGCCTACGAGCAGTACTTC
TRBJ1-1 - - TRBV4-2 CASSGQGTNTEAFF TGTGCCAGCAGCGGGCAGGGGACGAACACTGAAGCTTTCTTT
TRBJ1-2 - few TRBV5-1 CASSLAPTENYGYTF TGCGCCAGCAGCTTGGCCCCGACAGAAAACTATGGCTACACCTTC
TRBJ2-3 TRBD2 - TRBV2 CASSPGLAGDTDTQYF TGTGCCAGCAGTCCCGGACTAGCGGGAGACACAGATACGCAGTATTTT
TRBJ2-1 - once TRBV19 CASSGPLSVRQFF TGTGCCAGTAGTGGCCCCCTGAGCGTTAGGCAGTTCTTC
TRBJ2-7 TRBD2 - TRBV7-9 CASSLGLAGVEQYF TGTGCCAGCAGCCTTGGACTAGCGGGAGTCGAGCAGTACTTC
TRBJ2-7 TRBD1 - TRBV19 CASSIADPYRGTYEQYF TGTGCCAGTAGTATAGCGGACCCGTACAGGGGAACCTACGAGCAGTACTTC
TRBJ1-4 TRBD1 - TRBV5-1 CASSLTGKTNEKLFF TGCGCCAGCAGCCTGACAGGGAAAACTAATGAAAAACTGTTTTTT
TRBJ2-7 - - TRBV27 CASSRKGESSYEQYF TGTGCCAGCAGTAGAAAAGGGGAATCTTCCTACGAGCAGTACTTC
TRBJ1-4 - - TRBV6-6 CASSYSTGEKLFF TGTGCCAGCAGTTACTCGACTGGAGAAAAACTGTTTTTT
TRBJ2-5 TRBD2 - TRBV10-3 CAISGLADGETQYF TGTGCCATCAGTGGACTAGCAGATGGGGAGACCCAGTACTTC
TRBJ1-2 - - TRBV14 CASSPGPYGYTF TGTGCCAGCAGTCCAGGGCCCTATGGCTACACCTTC
TRBJ2-7 - - TRBV6-8 CASSRGPRCYEQYF TGTGCCAGCAGTCGAGGTCCCCGTTGCTACGAGCAGTACTTC
TRBJ2-1 TRBD2 - TRBV4-2 CASSQTTSGPYNEQFF TGTGCCAGCAGCCAGACGACTAGCGGACCCTACAATGAGCAGTTCTTC
TRBJ1-4 - - TRBV18 CASSPWGGDEKLFF TGTGCCAGCTCACCGTGGGGAGGAGACGAAAAACTGTTTTTT
TRBJ2-2 TRBD2 - TRBV3-1/TRBV3-2 CASSRNTGGLAGELFF TGTGCCAGCAGCCGAAATACGGGAGGGCTGGCCGGGGAGCTGTTTTTT
TRBJ2-1 TRBD2 - TRBV10-1 CASSGAGLAVYNEQFF TGCGCCAGCAGTGGTGCGGGACTAGCGGTCTACAATGAGCAGTTCTTC
TRBJ1-2 TRBD1 - TRBV5-4 CASSLFAGGGYGYTF TGTGCCAGCAGCTTGTTCGCAGGGGGAGGCTATGGCTACACCTTC
TRBJ2-7 - - TRBV14 CASSQVALPTYEQYF TGTGCCAGCAGCCAAGTCGCCCTACCTACCTACGAGCAGTACTTC
TRBJ2-4 TRBD2 - TRBV27 CASSTLAGVKNIQYF TGTGCCAGCAGTACACTAGCGGGAGTCAAAAACATTCAGTACTTC